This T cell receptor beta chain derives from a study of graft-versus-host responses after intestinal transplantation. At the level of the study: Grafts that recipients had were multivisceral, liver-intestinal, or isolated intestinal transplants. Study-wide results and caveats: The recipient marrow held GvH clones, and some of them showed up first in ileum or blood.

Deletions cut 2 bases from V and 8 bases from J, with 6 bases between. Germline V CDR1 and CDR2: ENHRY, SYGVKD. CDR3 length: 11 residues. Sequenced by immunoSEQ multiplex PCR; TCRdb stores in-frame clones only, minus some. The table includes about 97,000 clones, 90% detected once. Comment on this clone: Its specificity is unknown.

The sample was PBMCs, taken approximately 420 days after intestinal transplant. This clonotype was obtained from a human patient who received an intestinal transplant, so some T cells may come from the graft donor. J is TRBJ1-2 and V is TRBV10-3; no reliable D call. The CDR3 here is CAISEQTGYTF. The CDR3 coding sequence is TGTGCCATCAGTGAGCAGACGGGCTACACCTTC.